Listed below are T cell receptor beta chains from one sample, sequenced in a study of blood T cell repertoires in COVID-19. Here immunoSEQ multiplex PCR was the method, and the copy in TCRdb shows in-frame clones only, minus some. In the table there are about 180,000 clones, around 87% of which are singletons. The sequencing sample was made of peripheral blood. These receptors all come from a middle-aged man with active or convalescent COVID-19. CDR3s include the opening cysteine and the closing phenylalanine or tryptophan. Each record gives: D gene, V gene, J gene, clone size, CDR3 length, CDR3 protein, CDR3 DNA. The D gene is left open where the match is weak. Clone size is not always given. Where it is, it says once, few, many or a class for expanded clones.

d_gene: .
v_gene: TRBV6-1
j_gene: TRBJ1-1
abundance: .
len: 16
CDR3aa: CASSAHLKTANTEAFF
CDR3nt: TGTGCCAGCAGTGCCCACCTAAAGACAGCGAACACTGAAGCTTTCTTT

d_gene: TRBD1
v_gene: TRBV2
j_gene: TRBJ2-7
abundance: many
len: 14
CDR3aa: CASSSDRYSYEQYF
CDR3nt: TGTGCCAGCAGCTCGGACAGGTACTCCTACGAGCAGTACTTC

d_gene: .
v_gene: TRBV5-8
j_gene: TRBJ1-1
abundance: .
len: 14
CDR3aa: CASKREDTNTEAFF
CDR3nt: TGTGCCAGCAAAAGGGAGGACACGAACACTGAAGCTTTCTTT

d_gene: .
v_gene: TRBV4-1
j_gene: TRBJ1-5
abundance: .
len: 14
CDR3aa: CASSQEGDNQPQHF
CDR3nt: TGCGCCAGCAGCCAAGAAGGGGACAATCAGCCCCAGCATTTT

d_gene: TRBD1
v_gene: TRBV28
j_gene: TRBJ1-2
abundance: .
len: 14
CDR3aa: CASSLSQGSYGYTF
CDR3nt: TGTGCCAGCAGTTTATCACAGGGGAGCTATGGCTACACCTTC

d_gene: TRBD1
v_gene: TRBV7-2
j_gene: TRBJ1-1
abundance: .
len: 13
CDR3aa: CASSPGTGELAFF
CDR3nt: TGTGCCAGCAGCCCAGGGACAGGGGAGTTAGCTTTCTTT

d_gene: .
v_gene: TRBV19
j_gene: TRBJ2-1
abundance: .
len: 13
CDR3aa: CASGATRRVAEFF
CDR3nt: TGTGCCAGTGGAGCTACTAGGAGAGTGGCTGAGTTCTTC

d_gene: TRBD2
v_gene: TRBV30
j_gene: TRBJ2-7
abundance: .
len: 14
CDR3aa: CACASGLAGYEQYF
CDR3nt: TGTGCCTGCGCCTCGGGGCTAGCGGGGTACGAGCAGTACTTC

d_gene: .
v_gene: TRBV24-1
j_gene: TRBJ2-7
abundance: .
len: 12
CDR3aa: CATSDPQSKQYF
CDR3nt: TGTGCCACCAGTGATCCACAGAGCAAGCAGTACTTC

d_gene: .
v_gene: TRBV6-5
j_gene: TRBJ1-2
abundance: once
len: 12
CDR3aa: CASTRGGGANTF
CDR3nt: TGTGCCAGCACCCGAGGAGGGGGGGCTAACACCTTC

d_gene: TRBD1
v_gene: TRBV6-5
j_gene: TRBJ1-5
abundance: .
len: 11
CDR3aa: CASGQGQPQHF
CDR3nt: TGTGCCAGCGGACAGGGTCAGCCCCAGCATTTT

d_gene: TRBD1
v_gene: TRBV19
j_gene: TRBJ2-7
abundance: .
len: 14
CDR3aa: CASRDRANSYEQYF
CDR3nt: TGTGCCAGCAGGGACAGGGCAAACTCCTACGAGCAGTACTTC

d_gene: .
v_gene: TRBV30
j_gene: TRBJ2-7
abundance: once
len: 14
CDR3aa: CAWSVIDSSYEQYF
CDR3nt: TGTGCCTGGAGTGTAATCGACAGCTCCTACGAGCAGTACTTC

d_gene: .
v_gene: TRBV6-1
j_gene: TRBJ1-2
abundance: .
len: 15
CDR3aa: CASSEAVVGGYGYTF
CDR3nt: TGTGCCAGCAGTGAAGCGGTAGTGGGGGGCTATGGCTACACCTTC

d_gene: TRBD1
v_gene: TRBV5-6
j_gene: TRBJ1-6
abundance: .
len: 14
CDR3aa: CASSFGQGESPLHF
CDR3nt: TGTGCCAGCAGCTTCGGACAGGGTGAGTCACCCCTCCACTTT

d_gene: TRBD2
v_gene: TRBV13
j_gene: TRBJ2-4
abundance: .
len: 15
CDR3aa: CASSLGLAVGNIQYF
CDR3nt: TGTGCCAGCAGCTTGGGACTAGCGGTAGGAAACATTCAGTACTTC

d_gene: .
v_gene: TRBV11-2
j_gene: TRBJ2-1
abundance: .
len: 15
CDR3aa: CASSLGGRPYNEQFF
CDR3nt: TGTGCCAGCAGCTTAGGGGGCCGCCCCTACAATGAGCAGTTCTTC

d_gene: TRBD1
v_gene: TRBV9
j_gene: TRBJ2-2
abundance: .
len: 15
CDR3aa: CASSATDRDTGELFF
CDR3nt: TGTGCCAGCAGCGCTACGGACAGGGACACCGGGGAGCTGTTTTTT

d_gene: TRBD2
v_gene: TRBV28
j_gene: TRBJ2-3
abundance: .
len: 17
CDR3aa: CASSFPGASGEADTQYF
CDR3nt: TGTGCCAGCAGTTTCCCAGGGGCTAGCGGGGAGGCAGATACGCAGTATTTT

d_gene: TRBD1
v_gene: TRBV11-2
j_gene: TRBJ1-6
abundance: .
len: 15
CDR3aa: CASSLLDRETSPLHF
CDR3nt: TGTGCCAGCAGCTTATTAGACAGGGAGACTTCACCCCTCCACTTT

d_gene: TRBD1
v_gene: TRBV9
j_gene: TRBJ2-5
abundance: .
len: 15
CDR3aa: CASSSQGDRQETQYF
CDR3nt: TGTGCCAGCAGCTCCCAGGGGGACCGCCAAGAGACCCAGTACTTC

d_gene: TRBD1
v_gene: TRBV10-2
j_gene: TRBJ2-5
abundance: .
len: 16
CDR3aa: CASSESGTGGQETQYF
CDR3nt: TGCGCCAGCAGTGAGTCGGGGACAGGGGGCCAAGAGACCCAGTACTTC

d_gene: TRBD2
v_gene: TRBV29-1
j_gene: TRBJ2-5
abundance: .
len: 14
CDR3aa: CSALAGGLGETQYF
CDR3nt: TGCAGCGCCTTAGCGGGGGGTCTGGGAGAGACCCAGTACTTC

d_gene: .
v_gene: TRBV9
j_gene: TRBJ2-3
abundance: .
len: 15
CDR3aa: CASSVAGGGTDTQYF
CDR3nt: TGTGCCAGCAGCGTAGCCGGAGGAGGCACAGATACGCAGTATTTT

d_gene: .
v_gene: TRBV4-3
j_gene: TRBJ1-1
abundance: .
len: 16
CDR3aa: CASSQDGGRMGTEAFF
CDR3nt: TGCGCCAGCAGCCAAGATGGTGGGAGGATGGGGACTGAAGCTTTCTTT

d_gene: .
v_gene: TRBV27
j_gene: TRBJ1-6
abundance: once
len: 13
CDR3aa: CASSFTANSPLHF
CDR3nt: TGTGCCAGCAGTTTCACAGCCAATTCACCCCTCCACTTT

d_gene: TRBD1
v_gene: TRBV6-6
j_gene: TRBJ2-7
abundance: .
len: 14
CDR3aa: CASTPGQGGYEQYF
CDR3nt: TGTGCCAGCACCCCGGGACAGGGAGGCTACGAGCAGTACTTC

d_gene: TRBD1
v_gene: TRBV25-1
j_gene: TRBJ2-3
abundance: .
len: 13
CDR3aa: CASSRGGADTQYF
CDR3nt: TGTGCCAGCAGTCGAGGGGGCGCAGATACGCAGTATTTT

d_gene: .
v_gene: TRBV5-8
j_gene: TRBJ1-5
abundance: .
len: 18
CDR3aa: CASSPPLAGALPNQPQHF
CDR3nt: TGTGCCAGCAGCCCCCCGCTAGCAGGGGCCCTTCCTAATCAGCCCCAGCATTTT

d_gene: TRBD1
v_gene: TRBV3-1/TRBV3-2
j_gene: TRBJ1-1
abundance: .
len: 19
CDR3aa: CASSPLYGTGVRRGTEAFF
CDR3nt: TGTGCCAGCAGCCCCCTTTACGGGACAGGGGTCCGGAGGGGCACTGAAGCTTTCTTT

d_gene: .
v_gene: TRBV11-2
j_gene: TRBJ1-2
abundance: .
len: 14
CDR3aa: CASSLERQVAGYTF
CDR3nt: TGTGCCAGCAGCTTAGAGAGACAGGTTGCCGGCTACACCTTC

d_gene: .
v_gene: TRBV20-1
j_gene: TRBJ2-2
abundance: few
len: 13
CDR3aa: CSASSTNTGELFF
CDR3nt: TGCAGTGCTAGTTCAACTAACACCGGGGAGCTGTTTTTT

d_gene: TRBD1
v_gene: TRBV7-8
j_gene: TRBJ1-2
abundance: .
len: 19
CDR3aa: CASSQRIRDRVTPNYGYTF
CDR3nt: TGTGCCAGCAGCCAGCGGATTCGGGACAGGGTAACCCCGAACTATGGCTACACCTTC

d_gene: .
v_gene: TRBV18
j_gene: TRBJ1-1
abundance: few
len: 19
CDR3aa: CASSPLPRAGMPIHTEAFF
CDR3nt: TGTGCCAGCTCACCACTGCCCAGGGCAGGGATGCCGATCCACACTGAAGCTTTCTTT

d_gene: .
v_gene: TRBV10-3
j_gene: TRBJ1-1
abundance: .
len: 13
CDR3aa: CAISDPLNTEAFF
CDR3nt: TGTGCCATCAGTGACCCCTTGAACACTGAAGCTTTCTTT

d_gene: .
v_gene: TRBV2
j_gene: TRBJ1-1
abundance: .
len: 12
CDR3aa: CASRGSGTEAFF
CDR3nt: TGTGCCAGCAGGGGCAGTGGCACTGAAGCTTTCTTT

d_gene: .
v_gene: TRBV7-2
j_gene: TRBJ1-3
abundance: .
len: 16
CDR3aa: CASSLGPRGNGNTIYF
CDR3nt: TGTGCCAGCAGCTTGGGGCCCAGGGGAAATGGAAACACCATATATTTT

d_gene: TRBD2
v_gene: TRBV19
j_gene: TRBJ2-1
abundance: .
len: 15
CDR3aa: CASTAGTSPYNEQFF
CDR3nt: TGTGCCAGTACCGCCGGGACTAGCCCGTACAATGAGCAGTTCTTC

d_gene: TRBD1
v_gene: TRBV7-2
j_gene: TRBJ1-5
abundance: .
len: 16
CDR3aa: CASSLEGQGAWQPQHF
CDR3nt: TGTGCCAGCAGCTTAGAGGGACAGGGGGCTTGGCAGCCCCAGCATTTT

d_gene: TRBD1
v_gene: TRBV5-4
j_gene: TRBJ1-3
abundance: .
len: 15
CDR3aa: CASKGGTESGNTIYF
CDR3nt: TGTGCCAGCAAAGGAGGGACAGAATCTGGAAACACCATATATTTT